This TCR beta chain was profiled in a study of cytomegalovirus exposure and HLA in healthy donors. Trimming cost V 0 bases and J 1 base; bases outside gene matches: 2. Germline CDR1 reads SGHRS; CDR2 reads YFSETQ. CDR3 length: 16 residues. As for this clone: Its antigen is not identified.

In the PCR, 60 Vbeta and 13 Jbeta primers were used. Clones were read by immunoSEQ multiplex PCR, and TCRdb kept only the in-frame ones, dropping some. Among around 120,000 clones, around 79% were seen once, and the ten largest hold over 3.5%. Findings and limits, study-wide: For most TCR sequences rarity was the rule, although some public TCRs occurred in many donors. TCR beta chains numbering some 160 were designated cytomegalovirus-associated.

The clonotype was recovered from a woman aged 40 to 49 in good health and CMV-seronegative. The sequenced material came from PBMCs. V is TRBV5-1 and J is TRBJ2-2; 8 positions match TRBD2. CDR3: CASSLVAGGNTGELFF. Here the CDR3 DNA reads TGCGCCAGCAGCTTGGTTGCGGGGGGGAACACCGGGGAGCTGTTTTTT.